This entry features one T cell receptor beta chain sequence. The repertoire was sequenced with immunoSEQ multiplex PCR; TCRdb's copy has only in-frame clones and lacks some. Of some 1 million clones listed, about 74% were seen once; the top ten hold about 1.5%. The data are from a study of shared clonotypes between healthy human individuals. Each sample came from a Caucasian adult donor living in Nashville, Tennessee. This clonotype was obtained from a young man in good health. Sequencing was performed on memory CD4+ T cells sorted from blood. The subset was: CD45RA-negative fraction.

The CDR3 loop is CASSRNLGETQYF. CDR3 sequence (DNA): TGTGCCAGCAGCCGTAACCTCGGGGAGACCCAGTACTTC. The rearrangement joins TRBV14 to TRBJ2-5, with D unclear. The length of the CDR3 is 13 residues. Trimming pared 4 bases from V and 5 bases from J, leaving 11 bases between. From germline, CDR1 is SGHDN and CDR2 FVKESK.